This entry lists 16 T cell receptor beta chains sequenced from one sample in a study of cytomegalovirus exposure and HLA in healthy donors. Use of 60 Vbeta and 13 Jbeta primers characterized the PCR. The data were produced by immunoSEQ multiplex PCR, yet TCRdb's version contains in-frame clones alone and is incomplete. The sample has about 160,000 clones, around three quarters seen once. The sequenced sample was PBMCs. The receptor set was obtained from a man between 40 and 49 years old in good health and CMV-seronegative.

The J gene is TRBJ2-1, the V gene TRBV25-1, with D possibly being TRBD2 (6 bases). The CDR3 is made up of 14 amino acids. V lost 4 bases and J 6 bases, leaving 13 bases between the germline ends. Germline V gives CDR1 MGHDK, CDR2 SYGVNS. For the CDR3, the DNA is TGTGCCAGCAGTGCACACGGGAGTGGCAATGAGCAGTTCTTC. It translates to CASSAHGSGNEQFF.

The gene calls are TRBV5-5 and TRBJ2-2; 7 bases are a match to TRBD1. The CDR3 runs to 18 residues. Germline V CDR1 and CDR2: SGHKS, YYEKEE (reference sequence). With V trimmed by 2 bases and J by 6 bases, 16 bases remained unmatched. DNA for the CDR3: TGTGCCAGCAGCTTCTTAGGGTCAGACAGGGTGGTGCCCGGGGAGCTGTTTTTT. Encoded protein: CASSFLGSDRVVPGELFF.

This sequence joins TRBV4-3 and TRBJ2-1; maybe TRBD2 (5 bases). The germline V and J ends were trimmed by 0 bases and 6 bases, with 12 bases remaining between them. CDR3 length: 15 amino acids. Germline assignment: CDR1 LGHNA and CDR2 YSLEER. The CDR3 is CASSQDRRVINEQFF. The DNA of the CDR3 is TGCGCCAGCAGCCAAGACCGGCGGGTTATCAATGAGCAGTTCTTC.

The genes are TRBV7-8 and TRBJ2-7; 9 bases are shared with TRBD2. Per the germline V gene, CDR1 is SGHVS and CDR2 is FQNEAQ. The CDR3 runs to 16 residues. Trimming at V came to 0 bases and at J to 3 bases, leaving 6 bases not matched to a gene. The CDR3 loop reads CASSLALVAGDYEQYF. CDR3 DNA sequence: TGTGCCAGCAGCTTAGCGTTGGTAGCGGGGGACTACGAGCAGTACTTC.

The chain has TRBV15 and TRBJ1-5; D remains unclear. The germline gives CDR1 LNHNV, CDR2 YYDKDF (reference sequence). V lost 2 bases to trimming and J lost 4 bases, with 3 bases between them. The CDR3 loop spans 12 amino acids. CDR3 loop: CATSRPNQPQHF. CDR3 bases: TGTGCCACCAGCAGACCTAATCAGCCCCAGCATTTT.

This clone was seen a few times. The V gene is TRBV11-3, the J gene TRBJ2-1; D may be TRBD2 (7 bases). The germline CDR1 and CDR2 sequences are SGHNT and YENEEA. V was clipped by 1 base and J by 4 bases, with 17 bases between them. CDR3 length: 17 residues. The CDR3 loop is CASSLGGAAGAYNEQFF. The CDR3 coding sequence is TGTGCCAGCAGCTTAGGGGGCGCGGCGGGGGCTTACAATGAGCAGTTCTTC.

CDR3 DNA: TGTGCCAGCTCACTTGGAGGGCGCCCCAATCAGCCCCAGCATTTT. Its protein is CASSLGGRPNQPQHF. The V gene is TRBV18, the J gene TRBJ1-5; no clear D gene. V was clipped by 4 bases and J by 3 bases, with 13 bases between them. The CDR3 is 15 residues long. The germline gives CDR1 KGHSH, CDR2 LQKENI. Drawing the rest from reference TRBV18 and TRBJ1-5, the complete variable domain is NAGVMQNPRHLVRRRGQEARLRCSPMKGHSHVYWYRQLPEEGLKFMVYLQKENIIDESGMPKERFSAEFPKEGPSILRIQQVVRGDSAAYFCASSLGGRPNQPQHFGDGTRLSIL.

A remark on this clone: An end of the junction does not agree with germline; a read error may underlie this. The genes are TRBV5-1 and TRBJ2-4, with D tentatively TRBD2 (6 bases). This CDR3 has 16 amino acids. Germline values: CDR1 SGHRS, CDR2 YFSETQ. CDR3 region: CASSLGPGVAKNSQYF. DNA for the CDR3: TGCGCCAGCAGCTTGGGGCCGGGAGTAGCCAAAAACAGTCAGTACTTC. The full variable domain, with the rest looked up from reference TRBV5-1 and TRBJ2-4, is KAGVTQTPRYLIKTRGQQVTLSCSPISGHRSVSWYQQTPGQGLQFLFEYFSETQRNKGNFPGRFSGRQFSNSRSEMNVSTLELGDSALYLCASSLGPGVAKNSQYFGAGTRLSVL.

This sequence joins TRBV28 and TRBJ2-2; D not certain. V lost 5 bases and J 4 bases, leaving 8 bases between the germline ends. Germline values: CDR1 MDHEN, CDR2 SYDVKM. The CDR3 length is 13 residues. The CDR3 reads CASSPRSTGELFF. For the CDR3, the DNA is TGTGCCAGCAGTCCCCGTAGCACCGGGGAGCTGTTTTTT.

The rearrangement joins TRBV7-8 to TRBJ2-7, with TRBD2 identical over 12 bases. J lost 5 bases, V lost 6 bases, and 11 bases had no gene match. The germline V gene encodes CDR1 SGHVS and CDR2 FQNEAQ. This CDR3 spans 16 amino acids. CDR3 region: CASRRTSGNPLHEQYF. The CDR3 coding sequence is TGTGCCAGCAGACGGACTAGCGGGAACCCCCTCCACGAGCAGTACTTC.

The J gene is TRBJ2-3, the V gene TRBV27; no definite D call. The CDR3 has 13 amino acids. Germline assignment: CDR1 MNHEY and CDR2 SMNVEV (reference sequence). The ends were cut back, 6 bases at V and 3 bases at J, with 10 bases in the middle. Here the CDR3 DNA reads TGTGCCAGCAGCCCCACTTGGACAGATACGCAGTATTTT. Translating gives CASSPTWTDTQYF.

The chain is built from TRBV15 and TRBJ2-5; possibly TRBD2 for D (5 bases). Germline CDR1 reads LNHNV; CDR2 reads YYDKDF (reference sequence). This CDR3 has 22 residues. Trimming took off 0 bases at V and 4 bases at J, with 33 bases between the two ends. CDR3 coding DNA: TGTGCCACCAGCAGAGATACACTAGTAGATATGGTAGGGAATAAAGGTGGAGAGACCCAGTACTTC. Its translation is CATSRDTLVDMVGNKGGETQYF.

This CDR3 is CASSEGTKNIQYF. The CDR3 coding sequence is TGTGCCAGCAGCGAGGGCACCAAAAACATTCAGTACTTC. The J gene is TRBJ2-4, the V gene TRBV27, with D possibly matching TRBD2 (5 bases). V lost 6 bases, J lost 2 bases, and 8 bases lay in between. Germline assignment: CDR1 MNHEY and CDR2 SMNVEV (reference sequence). The CDR3 contains 13 residues.

This clone has only one observation. The chain couples TRBV5-4 to TRBJ2-5; 7 bases align to TRBD1. The end of the DNA is better explained by TRBJ2-7, so the J call may be wrong. This CDR3 is built from 14 residues. Germline CDR1 is SGHNT and CDR2 is YYREEE (reference sequence). In DNA form, the CDR3 reads TGTGCCAGCAGCAGGGGGCCTCTCTCCTACGAGCAGTACTTC. It specifies CASSRGPLSYEQYF.

This chain connects TRBV2 to TRBJ2-6, with TRBD2 identical over 7 bases. The CDR3 length is 16 residues. The V and J ends lost 8 bases and 2 bases, in that order; junction bases with no gene match: 9. In germline, CDR1 is SNHLY, CDR2 FYNNEI. In nucleotides, the CDR3 is TGTGCCAGCTTCAAGGATGGGGGGGCTGGGGCCAACGTCCTGACTTTC. Translation: CASFKDGGAGANVLTF.

The chain recombines TRBV28 with TRBJ1-4; D not certain. The CDR3 is 13 residues long. The V end lost 2 bases, the J end lost 8 bases, and 9 bases lay between the germline ends. Germline CDR1 and CDR2: MDHEN and SYDVKM. DNA of the CDR3: TGTGCCAGCAGTTTAACTCGGTGGGAAAAACTGTTTTTT. Protein sequence: CASSLTRWEKLFF.